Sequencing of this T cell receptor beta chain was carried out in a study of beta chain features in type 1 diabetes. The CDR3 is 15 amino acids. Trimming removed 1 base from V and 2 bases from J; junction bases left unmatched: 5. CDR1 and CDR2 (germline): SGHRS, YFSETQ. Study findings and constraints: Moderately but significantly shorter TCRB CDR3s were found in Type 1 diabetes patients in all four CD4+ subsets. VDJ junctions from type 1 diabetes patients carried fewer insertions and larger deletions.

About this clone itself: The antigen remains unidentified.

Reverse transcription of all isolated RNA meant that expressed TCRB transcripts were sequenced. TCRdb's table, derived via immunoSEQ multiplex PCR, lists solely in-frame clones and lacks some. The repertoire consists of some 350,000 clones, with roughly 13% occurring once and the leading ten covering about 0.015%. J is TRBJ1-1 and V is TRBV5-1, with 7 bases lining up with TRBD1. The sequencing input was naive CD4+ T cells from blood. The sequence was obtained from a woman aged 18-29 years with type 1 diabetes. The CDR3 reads CASSLRGQPNTEAFF. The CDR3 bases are TGCGCCAGCAGCTTGAGGGGACAGCCAAACACTGAAGCTTTCTTT.